This TCR beta chain was recorded in a study of blood T cell repertoires in COVID-19. In the study overall: From T cells, B-cell-depleted T cells, or PBMCs came the material, which was cDNA or gDNA.

Generated by immunoSEQ multiplex PCR, the TCRdb table keeps only in-frame clones and is missing some. This sample has around 200,000 clones, with roughly 86% found just once. V shed 2 bases and J shed 0 bases, with 18 bases lying between them. The CDR3 length is 18 residues. Germline V gene sequence: CDR1 SGHTA, CDR2 FQGTGA. This clonotype was sampled from a man between 35 and 55 years old with active or convalescent COVID-19. J is TRBJ2-3 and V is TRBV7-3, with TRBD2 as a possible D gene (5 bases). The sequenced sample was peripheral blood. The CDR3 bases are TGTGCCAGCAGCTTACGGGGTTGGTCCGGCACTAGCACAGATACGCAGTATTTT. This encodes CASSLRGWSGTSTDTQYF.